This note documents a single TCR beta chain sequence. Assay used: immunoSEQ multiplex PCR; TCRdb lists only in-frame clones, some missing. The table includes 150,000 to 250,000 clones, 72% detected once. This specimen belongs to a study of cytotoxic CD8 clonotypes in ibrutinib-treated CLL. On the study more broadly: Response sampling came at median approximately twelve months of treatment, ranging roughly 6 to 36 months.

CDR3 size: 14 residues. CDR1 is SGHDT and CDR2 is YYEEEE in the germline V gene. V trimming: 2 bases; J trimming: 4 bases; junction bases outside the gene matches: 4. The V and J genes are TRBV5-6 and TRBJ1-1; 8 nucleotides match TRBD1. The TCR originated in a human donor with chronic lymphocytic leukemia. The material was PBMCs, obtained after 24 months of ibrutinib treatment. The CDR3 sequence: CASSFPTGGTEAFF. The DNA for the CDR3 is TGTGCCAGCAGCTTTCCTACAGGGGGCACTGAAGCTTTCTTT.